Sequencing of this TCR beta chain was carried out in a study of technical replicates of blood from a handful of donors. Measured with immunoSEQ multiplex PCR; TCRdb has only the in-frame clones, and not every one. The repertoire holds roughly 67,000 clones, roughly 98% seen once, with roughly 0.17% in the top ten. The sequencing input was T cells isolated from PBMCs. This clonotype was sampled from a human donor in good health.

This CDR3 is CASSLTAGSDGYTF. The CDR3, as DNA: TGTGCCAGCAGCTTGACAGCAGGTTCGGATGGCTACACCTTC. The chain has TRBV5-6 and TRBJ1-2; D is uncertain. The germline CDR1 and CDR2 sequences are SGHDT and YYEEEE. The CDR3 contains 14 residues. V shed 1 base and J shed 6 bases, with 13 bases lying between them.